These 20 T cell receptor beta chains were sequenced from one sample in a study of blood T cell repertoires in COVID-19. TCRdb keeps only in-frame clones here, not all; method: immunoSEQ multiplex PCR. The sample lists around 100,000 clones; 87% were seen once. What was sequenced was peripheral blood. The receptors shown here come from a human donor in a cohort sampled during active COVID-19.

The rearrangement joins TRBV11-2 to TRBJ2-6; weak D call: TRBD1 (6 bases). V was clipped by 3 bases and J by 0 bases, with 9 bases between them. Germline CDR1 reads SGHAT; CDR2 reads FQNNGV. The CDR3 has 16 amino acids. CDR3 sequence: CASSFYRDSGANVLTF. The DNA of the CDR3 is TGTGCCAGCAGCTTCTACAGGGACTCTGGGGCCAACGTCCTGACTTTC.

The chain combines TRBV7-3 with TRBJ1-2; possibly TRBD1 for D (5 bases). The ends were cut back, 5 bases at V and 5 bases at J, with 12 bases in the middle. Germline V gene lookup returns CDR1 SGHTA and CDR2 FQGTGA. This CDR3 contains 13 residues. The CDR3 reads CASSLTAGYGYTF. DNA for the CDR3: TGTGCCAGCAGCCTTACGGCAGGGTATGGCTACACCTTC.

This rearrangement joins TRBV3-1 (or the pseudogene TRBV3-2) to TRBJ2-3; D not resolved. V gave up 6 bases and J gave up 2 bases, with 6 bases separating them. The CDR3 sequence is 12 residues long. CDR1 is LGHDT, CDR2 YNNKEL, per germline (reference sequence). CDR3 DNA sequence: TGTGCCAGCAGACTCCCCACAGATACGCAGTATTTT. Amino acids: CASRLPTDTQYF.

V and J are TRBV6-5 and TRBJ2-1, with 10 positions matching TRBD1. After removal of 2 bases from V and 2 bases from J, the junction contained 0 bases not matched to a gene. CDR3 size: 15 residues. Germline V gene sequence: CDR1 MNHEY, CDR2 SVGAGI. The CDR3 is CASSYDRGPYNEQFF. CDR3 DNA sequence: TGTGCCAGCAGTTACGACAGGGGGCCCTACAATGAGCAGTTCTTC.

CDR3 bases: TGTGCCAGCAGTGATCGGGACACTAACAATGAGCAGTTCTTC. Amino acids: CASSDRDTNNEQFF. The V call is TRBV6-1, the J call TRBJ2-1; weak D call: TRBD1 (6 bases). This CDR3 contains 14 residues. V was shortened by 3 bases and J by 5 bases, with 11 bases between the two germline ends. Germline V CDR1 and CDR2: MNHNS, SASEGT.

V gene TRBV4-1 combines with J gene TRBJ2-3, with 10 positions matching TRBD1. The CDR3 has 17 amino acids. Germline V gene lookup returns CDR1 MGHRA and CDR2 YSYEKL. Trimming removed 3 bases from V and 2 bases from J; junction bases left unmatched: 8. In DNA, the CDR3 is TGCGCCAGCAGCCACAACCCGGGGACAGGGGACACAGATACGCAGTATTTT. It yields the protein CASSHNPGTGDTDTQYF.

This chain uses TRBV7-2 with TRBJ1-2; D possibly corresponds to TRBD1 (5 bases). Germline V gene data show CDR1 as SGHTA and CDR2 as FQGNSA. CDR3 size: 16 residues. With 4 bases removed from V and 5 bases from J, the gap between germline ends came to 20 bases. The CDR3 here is CASSSQGGGRSYGYTF. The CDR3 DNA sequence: TGTGCCAGCAGCTCTCAGGGCGGGGGAAGGAGTTATGGCTACACCTTC.

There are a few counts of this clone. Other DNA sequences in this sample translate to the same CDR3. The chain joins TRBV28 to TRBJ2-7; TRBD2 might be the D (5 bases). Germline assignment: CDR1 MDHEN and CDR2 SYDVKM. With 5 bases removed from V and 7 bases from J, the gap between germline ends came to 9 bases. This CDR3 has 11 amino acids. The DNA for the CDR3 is TGTGCCAGCAGTCTCACTAGAGAGCAGTACTTC. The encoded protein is CASSLTREQYF.

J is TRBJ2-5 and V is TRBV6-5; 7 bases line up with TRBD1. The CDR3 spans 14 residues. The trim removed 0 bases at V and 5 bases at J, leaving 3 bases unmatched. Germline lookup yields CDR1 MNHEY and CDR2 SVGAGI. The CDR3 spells CASSYSTGYETQYF. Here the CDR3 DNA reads TGTGCCAGCAGTTACTCGACAGGGTACGAGACCCAGTACTTC.

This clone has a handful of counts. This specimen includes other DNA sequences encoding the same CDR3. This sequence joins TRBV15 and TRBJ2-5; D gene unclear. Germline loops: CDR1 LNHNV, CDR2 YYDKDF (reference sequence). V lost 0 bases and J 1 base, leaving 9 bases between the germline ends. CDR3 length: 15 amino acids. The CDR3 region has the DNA TGTGCCACCAGCAGAGATCCCAGCGCCCAAGAGACCCAGTACTTC. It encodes CATSRDPSAQETQYF.

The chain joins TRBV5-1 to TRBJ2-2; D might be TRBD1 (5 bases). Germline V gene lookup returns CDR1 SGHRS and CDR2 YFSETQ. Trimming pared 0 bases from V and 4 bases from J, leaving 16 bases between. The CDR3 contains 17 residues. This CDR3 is CASSLDGAEIGTGELFF. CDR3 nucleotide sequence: TGCGCCAGCAGCTTGGATGGGGCGGAGATCGGCACCGGGGAGCTGTTTTTT.

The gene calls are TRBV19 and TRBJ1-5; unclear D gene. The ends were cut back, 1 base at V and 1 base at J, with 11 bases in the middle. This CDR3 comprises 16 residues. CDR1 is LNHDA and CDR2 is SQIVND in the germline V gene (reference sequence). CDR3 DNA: TGTGCCAGTAGTATAGTACCCGGGGTCAGCAATCAGCCCCAGCATTTT. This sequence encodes CASSIVPGVSNQPQHF.

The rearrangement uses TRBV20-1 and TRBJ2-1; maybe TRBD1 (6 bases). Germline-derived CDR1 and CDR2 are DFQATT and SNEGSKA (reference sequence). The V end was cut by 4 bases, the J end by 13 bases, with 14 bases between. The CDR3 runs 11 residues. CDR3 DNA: TGCAGTGCTACCGCTACAGGGTATCAGTTCTTC. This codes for CSATATGYQFF.

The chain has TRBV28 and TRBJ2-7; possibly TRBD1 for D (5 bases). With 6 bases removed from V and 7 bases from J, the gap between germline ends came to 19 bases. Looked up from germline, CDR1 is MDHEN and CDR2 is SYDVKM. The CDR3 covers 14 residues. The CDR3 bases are TGTGCCAGCAGGGACAATCTTGGGTATTGGGAGCAGTACTTC. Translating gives CASRDNLGYWEQYF.

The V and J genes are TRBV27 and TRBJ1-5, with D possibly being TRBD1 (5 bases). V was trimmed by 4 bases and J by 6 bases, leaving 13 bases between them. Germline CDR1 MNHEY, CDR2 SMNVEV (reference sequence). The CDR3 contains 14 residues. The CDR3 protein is CASSSRGGGQPQHF. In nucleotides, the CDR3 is TGTGCCAGCAGTTCCCGGGGGGGAGGTCAGCCCCAGCATTTT.

CDR3 bases: TGTGCCAGCAGCTCCCGATCAATAGACAGAATAGAGACCCAGTACTTC. It yields the protein CASSSRSIDRIETQYF. The V gene is TRBV5-5, the J gene TRBJ2-5; a weak D match, TRBD1 (5 bases). This CDR3 spans 16 amino acids. V dropped 3 bases and J dropped 4 bases, with 19 bases sitting between them. Looked up from germline, CDR1 is SGHKS and CDR2 is YYEKEE (reference sequence).

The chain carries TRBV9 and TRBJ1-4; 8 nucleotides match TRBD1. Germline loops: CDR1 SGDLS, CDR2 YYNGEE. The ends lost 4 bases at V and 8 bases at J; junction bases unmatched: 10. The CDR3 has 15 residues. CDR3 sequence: CASSTIGQGREKLFF. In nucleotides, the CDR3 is TGTGCCAGCAGCACCATCGGACAGGGTCGGGAAAAACTGTTTTTT.

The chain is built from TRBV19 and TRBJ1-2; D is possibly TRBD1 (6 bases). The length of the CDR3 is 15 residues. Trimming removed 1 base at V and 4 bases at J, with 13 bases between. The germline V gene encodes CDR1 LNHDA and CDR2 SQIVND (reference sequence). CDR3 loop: CASSIGLGQLYGYTF. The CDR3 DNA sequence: TGTGCCAGTAGTATAGGCTTAGGACAGCTCTATGGCTACACCTTC.

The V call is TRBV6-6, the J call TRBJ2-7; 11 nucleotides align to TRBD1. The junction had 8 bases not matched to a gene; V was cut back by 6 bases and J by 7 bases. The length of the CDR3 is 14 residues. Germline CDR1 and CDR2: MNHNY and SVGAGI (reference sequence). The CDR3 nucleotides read TGTGCCAGCAGAGATGGGACAGGGGGTAGGGAGCAGTACTTC. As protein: CASRDGTGGREQYF.

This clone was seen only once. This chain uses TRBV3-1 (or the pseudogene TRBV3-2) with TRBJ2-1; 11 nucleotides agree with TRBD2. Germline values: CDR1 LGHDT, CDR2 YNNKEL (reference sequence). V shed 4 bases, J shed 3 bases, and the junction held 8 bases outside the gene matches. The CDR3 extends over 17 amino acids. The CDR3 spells CASSRATGLAVYNEQFF. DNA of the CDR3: TGTGCCAGCAGCCGGGCAACGGGACTAGCGGTCTACAATGAGCAGTTCTTC.